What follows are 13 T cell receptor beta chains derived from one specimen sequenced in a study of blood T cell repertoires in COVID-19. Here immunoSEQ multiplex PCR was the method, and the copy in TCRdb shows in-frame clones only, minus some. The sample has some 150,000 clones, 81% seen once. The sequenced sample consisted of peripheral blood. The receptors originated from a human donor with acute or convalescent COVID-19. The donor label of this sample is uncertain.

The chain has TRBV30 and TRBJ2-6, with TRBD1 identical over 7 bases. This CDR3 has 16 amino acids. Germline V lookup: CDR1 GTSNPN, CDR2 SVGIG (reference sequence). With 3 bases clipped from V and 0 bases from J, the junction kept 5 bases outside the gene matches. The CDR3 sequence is CAWSPGGISGANVLTF. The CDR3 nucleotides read TGTGCCTGGAGCCCAGGGGGAATCTCTGGGGCCAACGTCCTGACTTTC.

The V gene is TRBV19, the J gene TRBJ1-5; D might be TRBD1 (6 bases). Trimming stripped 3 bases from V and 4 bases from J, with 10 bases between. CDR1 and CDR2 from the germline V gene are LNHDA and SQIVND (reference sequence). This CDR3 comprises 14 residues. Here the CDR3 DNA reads TGTGCCAGTAGTATCTCACAGGGAAATCAGCCCCAGCATTTT. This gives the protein CASSISQGNQPQHF.

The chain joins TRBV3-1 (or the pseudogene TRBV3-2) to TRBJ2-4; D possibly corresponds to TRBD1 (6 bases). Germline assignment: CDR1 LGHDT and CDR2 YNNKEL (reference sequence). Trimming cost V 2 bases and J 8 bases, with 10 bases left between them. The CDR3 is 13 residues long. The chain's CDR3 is CASSQRGKDIQYF. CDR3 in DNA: TGTGCCAGCAGCCAAAGGGGGAAGGACATTCAGTACTTC.

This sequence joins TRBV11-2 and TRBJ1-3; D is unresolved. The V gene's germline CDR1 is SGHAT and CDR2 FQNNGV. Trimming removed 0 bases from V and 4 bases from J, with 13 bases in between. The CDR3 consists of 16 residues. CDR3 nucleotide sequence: TGTGCCAGCAGCTTAGAGGACTGGGGAGGGGGAAACACCATATATTTT. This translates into CASSLEDWGGGNTIYF.

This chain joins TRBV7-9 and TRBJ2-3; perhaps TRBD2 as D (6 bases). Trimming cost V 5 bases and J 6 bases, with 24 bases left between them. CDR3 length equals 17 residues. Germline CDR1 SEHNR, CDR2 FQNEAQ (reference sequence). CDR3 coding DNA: TGTGCCAGCAGCGCCTTCCCACTAGCAAGGTTTTCGGATACGCAGTATTTT. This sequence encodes CASSAFPLARFSDTQYF.

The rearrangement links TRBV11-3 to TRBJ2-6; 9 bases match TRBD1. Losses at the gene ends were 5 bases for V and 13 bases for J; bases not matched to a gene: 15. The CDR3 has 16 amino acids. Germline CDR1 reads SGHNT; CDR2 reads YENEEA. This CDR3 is CASSQLTGTGTGVLTF. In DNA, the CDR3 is TGTGCCAGCAGCCAGCTGACCGGGACAGGGACCGGAGTCCTGACTTTC. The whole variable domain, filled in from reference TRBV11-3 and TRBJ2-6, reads EAGVVQSPRYKIIEKKQPVAFWCNPISGHNTLYWYLQNLGQGPELLIRYENEEAVDDSQLPKDRFSAERLKGVDSTLKIQPAELGDSAVYLCASSQLTGTGTGVLTFGAGSRLTVL.

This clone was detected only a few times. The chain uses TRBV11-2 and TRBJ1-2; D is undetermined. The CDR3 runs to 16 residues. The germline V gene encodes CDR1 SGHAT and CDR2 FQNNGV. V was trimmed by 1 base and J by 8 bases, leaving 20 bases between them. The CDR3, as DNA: TGTGCCAGCAGCTTAGTAGGTATCGGATTTACGGGAGGCTACACCTTC. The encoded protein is CASSLVGIGFTGGYTF.

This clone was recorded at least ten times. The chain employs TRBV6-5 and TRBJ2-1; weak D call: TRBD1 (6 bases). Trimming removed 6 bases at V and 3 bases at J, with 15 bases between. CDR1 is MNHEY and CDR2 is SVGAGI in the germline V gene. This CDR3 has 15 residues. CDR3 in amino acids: CASSKQGDLYNEQFF. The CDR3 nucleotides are TGTGCCAGCAGCAAACAGGGCGACCTCTACAATGAGCAGTTCTTC.

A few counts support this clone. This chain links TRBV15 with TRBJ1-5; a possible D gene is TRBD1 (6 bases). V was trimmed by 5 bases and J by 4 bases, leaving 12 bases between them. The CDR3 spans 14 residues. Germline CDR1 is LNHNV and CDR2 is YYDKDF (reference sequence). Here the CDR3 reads CATSADSPNQPQHF. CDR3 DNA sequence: TGTGCCACCAGCGCGGACAGTCCTAATCAGCCCCAGCATTTT.

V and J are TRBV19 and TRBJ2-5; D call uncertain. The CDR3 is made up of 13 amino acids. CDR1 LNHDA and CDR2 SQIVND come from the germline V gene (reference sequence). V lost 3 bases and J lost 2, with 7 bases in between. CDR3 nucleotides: TGTGCCAGTAGTATGAACCAGCAAGAGACCCAGTACTTC. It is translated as CASSMNQQETQYF.

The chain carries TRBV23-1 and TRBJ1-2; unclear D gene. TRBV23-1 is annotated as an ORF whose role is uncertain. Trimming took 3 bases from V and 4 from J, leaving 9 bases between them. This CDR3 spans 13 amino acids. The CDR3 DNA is TGCGCCAGCAGTCATGTCCAGTTCTATGGCTACACCTTC. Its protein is CASSHVQFYGYTF.

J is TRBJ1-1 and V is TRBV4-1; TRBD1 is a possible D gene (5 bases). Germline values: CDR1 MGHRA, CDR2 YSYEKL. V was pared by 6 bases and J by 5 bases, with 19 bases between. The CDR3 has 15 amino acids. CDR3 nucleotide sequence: TGCGCCAGCAGTCCCGAGGAGGGGCTCGGGACTGAAGCTTTCTTT. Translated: CASSPEEGLGTEAFF.

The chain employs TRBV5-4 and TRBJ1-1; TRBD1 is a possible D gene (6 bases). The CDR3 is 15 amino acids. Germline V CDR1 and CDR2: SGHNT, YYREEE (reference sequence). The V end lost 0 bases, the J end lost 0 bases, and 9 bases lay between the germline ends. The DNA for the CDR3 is TGTGCCAGCAGCTTGGCCGGGACATTGAACACTGAAGCTTTCTTT. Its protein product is CASSLAGTLNTEAFF.